This T cell receptor beta chain comes out of a study of OX40 agonist ivuxolimab in advanced cancers. Libraries were prepared by immunoSEQ multiplex PCR; TCRdb keeps only in-frame clonotypes and omits some of them. Among some 98,000 clones, roughly 84% were seen once, and the ten largest hold 0.3% to 0.35%. CDR3 length: 15 residues. Looked up from germline, CDR1 is MNHEY and CDR2 is SMNVEV (reference sequence). Between the trimmed V and J ends, which lost 0 bases and 9 bases, there was a span of 15 bases. Only a few counts were recorded for this clone. The receptor was derived from an adult with an advanced solid tumor such as melanoma, head and neck, liver or kidney cancer. The gene calls are TRBV27 and TRBJ1-5, with D possibly TRBD1 on 5 matching bases. Sequenced material: CD4+ or CD8+ T cells sorted from blood, taken in a trial of the OX40 agonist ivuxolimab. The CDR3 here is CASSLSDSGQGPQHF. The CDR3 DNA is TGTGCCAGCAGTTTATCTGACAGTGGGCAAGGGCCCCAGCATTTT.